This T cell receptor beta chain was profiled in a study of shared clonotypes between healthy human individuals (dated by TCRdb to the early 2020s). Some background on the complete study: The cohort included a few men and a couple of women between 18 and 49 years of age. For each donor, CD4 naive and CD4 memory were each run on three plates, CD8 naive on two plates, and CD8 memory on one plate. To estimate repertoire size and how much clonotypes are shared between individuals, the study performed deep sequencing of blood TCR repertoires from five healthy adults. To increase sequencing depth and limit assay-specific biases, different laboratories used diverse techniques to prepare libraries and sequence TCR repertoires. Leukapheresis yielded between about 0.85 and 10 billion PBMCs per donor. What the authors observed across the whole study: Pairwise subsampling led to the expectation that sequencing depth would affect the degree of clonotype sharing among donors. Sampling was restricted to blood, and TCR repertoires in tissues likely differ from the TCR repertoires found in blood. Clonotypes shared by all four sorted-subset donors showed higher generation probabilities than non-shared clonotypes. About 5% of naive CD4, approximately 3.7% of naive CD8, roughly 2.5% of memory CD4, and around 0.42% of memory CD8 clonotypes were shared across several donors. Larger estimated clonotype richness was generally found for naive subsets than for memory subsets. The small number of donors limited the genetic and exposure-history diversity represented. Incomplete sequencing was indicated by rarefaction of sorted-subset datasets, despite the large sequencing depth.

Trimming takes 4 bases from V and 0 bases from J, and the germline ends sit 13 bases apart. Including cysteine and phenylalanine, the CDR3 has 16 amino acids. Kept here is only the CDR3 DNA, which spans 48 bases and is read in frame from base 1. CDR1 and CDR2 are drawn from the germline V gene: SGHRS, YFSETQ. About this clone: Its cognate antigen has yet to be identified. Per-base quality was not reported, and no clone a single base away is much larger than it.

Using the deep immunoSEQ assay, multiplex PCR amplified TCR CDR3 regions from genomic DNA. For each cell subset, the extracted genomic DNA was distributed evenly across all wells of several immunoSEQ 96-well plates, and each plate served as one replicate. For sorted subsets, around 200 ng genomic DNA, equal to 25,000 to 35,000 T cell genomes, was loaded into each replicate PCR. Purified libraries were measured with a Qubit 3.0 fluorometer, size-checked on a Bioanalyzer 2100, and measured again with the KAPA Library Quantification kit. Each immunoSEQ 96-well plate was sequenced on its own single-read 150-cycle Illumina NextSeq 550 flow cell. Processing in the source paper ran as follows. Because only junctional sequences without quality scores were contained in the immunoSEQ output, filtering matching that applied to full-length reads could not be performed. Sequences were annotated with PyIR, a Python wrapper for IgBLAST v1.9, and V/J genes and CDR3 were assigned using IMGT germline references. Any read was removed if the V/J assignment was weak (E-value above 1e-6), the CDR3 was missing, or the read contained stop codons, out-of-frame junctions, or ambiguous translated residues. V3J clonotypes were defined as sequences sharing an identical inferred V gene, J gene, and CDR3 amino acid sequence. Percentage overlap between repertoires was computed as shared unique clonotypes divided by the size of the smaller repertoire. Repertoire richness was assessed with RTK rarefaction, the Chao1 estimator, and Recon v2.1 estimates of unobserved clonotypes. Generation probabilities for all TCRbeta clonotypes obtained by the gDNA method from several donors were computed using OLGA. TCRdb re-hosts the immuneACCESS table, in-frame sequences only. Its copies lack some clones; in the studies checked, an unresolved V gene accounts for under half of them, and the cause for the rest is not known. For V, J and clone size, that table is used; D and trimming come from the DNA. A total of millions of clones appear in this sample, roughly 93% of them only once. 0.39% of the sample is taken by the ten largest.

The donors were healthy, HIV-negative adults with no recently reported acute infections or vaccinations. Only Caucasian adults living in Nashville, Tennessee, USA were represented among the donors. Magnetic negative selection was used to enrich CD4+ T cells, after which naive cells were positively selected on CD45RA and the negative fraction became the memory subset. Blood was obtained by leukapheresis, after which PBMCs were separated by Ficoll-Histopaque density gradient centrifugation and cryopreserved in liquid nitrogen vapor phase. Analytical flow cytometry was used to check the purity and quantity of every magnetically sorted T cell population. From each sorted fraction, genomic DNA was isolated and quantified by UV absorbance on a Nanodrop 2000c.

The source material was naive CD4+ T cells from PBMCs. This specimen's cell subset or site label, per the study, means: CD45RA+ positively selected. The rearrangement joined TRBV5-1 to TRBJ1-4, with TRBD1 perhaps the D gene, on 6 matching bases. The receptor comes from a man younger than 30 in good health. Some clones in this sample may be carry-over from other donors' samples. The nucleotides read TGCGCCAGCAGCGGCCTCACAGGGTCAACTAATGAAAAACTGTTTTTT. Its protein reads: CASSGLTGSTNEKLFF.